The present entry profiles one T cell receptor beta chain with its context. This record comes from a study of blood T cell repertoires in COVID-19. Overall study: COVID-19 samples from acute and convalescent phases originated in the United States, Italy and Spain. Sources were T cells, B-cell-depleted T cells, or PBMCs; the material itself was cDNA or gDNA.

The V gene's germline CDR1 is SGHRS and CDR2 YFSETQ. With V trimmed by 7 bases and J by 4 bases, 2 bases remained unmatched. The CDR3 is 13 amino acids. As processed by the authors: Researchers report that nucleated cell counts were estimated from reference gene primer amplification. Produced via immunoSEQ multiplex PCR; TCRdb's table is partial and in-frame only. V and J calls plus clone size are reproduced from that table; the DNA served to infer D and trimming. The repertoire holds 250,000 to 350,000 clones, with approximately 90% as singletons. V gene TRBV5-1 combines with J gene TRBJ2-5; TRBD2 agrees at 12 bases. This clonotype was sampled from a woman aged 45 to 65 who had recovered from COVID-19. Material for sequencing was peripheral blood. As DNA, the CDR3 is TGCGCCAGCCGACTAGCGGGGGTAGAGACCCAGTACTTC. Amino acids: CASRLAGVETQYF.